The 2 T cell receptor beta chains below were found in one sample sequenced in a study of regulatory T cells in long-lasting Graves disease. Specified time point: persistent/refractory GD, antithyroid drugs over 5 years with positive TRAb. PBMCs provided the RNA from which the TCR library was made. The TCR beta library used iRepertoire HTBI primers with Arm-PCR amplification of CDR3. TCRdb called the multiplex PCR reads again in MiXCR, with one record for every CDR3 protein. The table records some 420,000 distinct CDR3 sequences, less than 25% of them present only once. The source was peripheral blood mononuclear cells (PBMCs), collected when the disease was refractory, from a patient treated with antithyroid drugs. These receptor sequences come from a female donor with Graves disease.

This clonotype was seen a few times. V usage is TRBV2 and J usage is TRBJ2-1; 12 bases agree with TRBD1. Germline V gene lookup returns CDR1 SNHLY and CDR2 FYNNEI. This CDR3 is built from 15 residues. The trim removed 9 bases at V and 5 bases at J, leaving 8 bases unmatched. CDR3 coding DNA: TGTGCCAGGACCGGGACAGGGGGCCTAAACAATGAGCAGTTCTTC. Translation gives CARTGTGGLNNEQFF.

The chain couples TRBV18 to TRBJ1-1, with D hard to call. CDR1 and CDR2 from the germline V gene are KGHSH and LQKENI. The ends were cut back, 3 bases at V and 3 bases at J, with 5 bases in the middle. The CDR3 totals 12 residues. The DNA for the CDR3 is TGTGCCAGCTCACCCGTTTACACTGAAGCTTTCTTT. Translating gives CASSPVYTEAFF.